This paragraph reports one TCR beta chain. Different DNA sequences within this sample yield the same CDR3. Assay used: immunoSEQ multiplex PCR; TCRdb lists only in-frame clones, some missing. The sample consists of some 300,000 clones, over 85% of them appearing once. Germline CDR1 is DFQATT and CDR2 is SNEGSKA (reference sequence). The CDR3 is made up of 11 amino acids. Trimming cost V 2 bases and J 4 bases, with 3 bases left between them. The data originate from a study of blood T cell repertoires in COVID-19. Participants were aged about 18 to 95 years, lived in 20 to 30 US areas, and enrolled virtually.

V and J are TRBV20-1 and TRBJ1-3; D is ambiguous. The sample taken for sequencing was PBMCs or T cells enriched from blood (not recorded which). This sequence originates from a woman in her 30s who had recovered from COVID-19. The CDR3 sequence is CSARQGNTIYF. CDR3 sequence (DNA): TGCAGTGCTAGACAAGGAAACACCATATATTTT.